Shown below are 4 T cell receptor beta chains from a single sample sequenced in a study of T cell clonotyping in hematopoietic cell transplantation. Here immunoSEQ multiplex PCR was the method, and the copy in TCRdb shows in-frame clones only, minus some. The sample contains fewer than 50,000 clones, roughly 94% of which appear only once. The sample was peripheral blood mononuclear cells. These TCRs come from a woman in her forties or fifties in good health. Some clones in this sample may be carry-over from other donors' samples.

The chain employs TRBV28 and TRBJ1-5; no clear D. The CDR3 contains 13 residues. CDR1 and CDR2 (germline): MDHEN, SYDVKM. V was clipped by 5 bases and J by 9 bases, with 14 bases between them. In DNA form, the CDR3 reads TGTGCCAGCAGTGCAACCAGTTATCCGCCCCAGCATTTT. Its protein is CASSATSYPPQHF. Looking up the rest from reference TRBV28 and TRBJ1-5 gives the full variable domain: DVKVTQSSRYLVKRTGEKVFLECVQDMDHENMFWYRQDPGLGLRLIYFSYDVKMKEKGDIPEGYSVSREKKERFSLILESASTNQTSMYLCASSATSYPPQHFGDGTRLSIL.

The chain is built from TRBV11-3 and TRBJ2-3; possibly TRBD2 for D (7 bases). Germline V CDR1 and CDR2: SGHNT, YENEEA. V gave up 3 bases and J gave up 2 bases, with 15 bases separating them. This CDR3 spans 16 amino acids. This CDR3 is CASSFWGGANTDTQYF. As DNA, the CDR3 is TGTGCCAGCAGCTTTTGGGGGGGGGCCAACACAGATACGCAGTATTTT.

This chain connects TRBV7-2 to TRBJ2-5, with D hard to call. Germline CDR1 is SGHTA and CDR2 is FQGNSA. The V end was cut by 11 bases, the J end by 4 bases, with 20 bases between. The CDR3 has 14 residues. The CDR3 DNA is TGTGCCTCAGCAAGGTTGGCAGCCCGAGAGACCCAGTACTTC. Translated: CASARLAARETQYF.

CDR3 bases: TGTGCCAGCTCACCACTAGCGGGGGCCACAGATACGCAGTATTTT. Translating gives CASSPLAGATDTQYF. This chain links TRBV18 with TRBJ2-3; 9 bases agree with TRBD2. Germline trimming cut 1 base from V and 2 bases from J; bases unmatched to any gene: 1. Germline V gene sequence: CDR1 KGHSH, CDR2 LQKENI. This CDR3 has 15 amino acids.